The sequence of this T cell receptor (beta chain) was determined in a study of shared clonotypes between healthy human individuals. Study-wide background: Each donor contributed plates that comprised three CD4 naive, three CD4 memory, two CD8 naive and one CD8 memory. Study-level results: Non-shared clonotypes had lower generation probabilities than those shared by all four donors.

Concerning this clone itself: Its antigen is unidentified.

Germline V lookup: CDR1 LGHNA, CDR2 YSLEER. The CDR3 totals 16 residues. V lost 0 bases and J 3 bases, leaving 13 bases between the germline ends. Sequencing used immunoSEQ multiplex PCR; TCRdb keeps in-frame clones, though not all of them. The repertoire holds about 960,000 clones, with about 80% as singletons. There were only Caucasian adults among the donors, and all lived in Nashville, Tennessee. Memory CD4+ cells were the fraction left after CD45RA+ naive selection. The sequence came from a man between 18 and 29 years old in good health. Material for sequencing was memory CD4+ T cells sorted from blood. Subset: CD45RA-negative fraction. V usage is TRBV4-3 and J usage is TRBJ2-3; D may be TRBD2 (6 bases). CDR3 coding DNA: TGCGCCAGCAGCCAAGATCCGGGAGATGGTACAGATACGCAGTATTTT. This sequence encodes CASSQDPGDGTDTQYF.